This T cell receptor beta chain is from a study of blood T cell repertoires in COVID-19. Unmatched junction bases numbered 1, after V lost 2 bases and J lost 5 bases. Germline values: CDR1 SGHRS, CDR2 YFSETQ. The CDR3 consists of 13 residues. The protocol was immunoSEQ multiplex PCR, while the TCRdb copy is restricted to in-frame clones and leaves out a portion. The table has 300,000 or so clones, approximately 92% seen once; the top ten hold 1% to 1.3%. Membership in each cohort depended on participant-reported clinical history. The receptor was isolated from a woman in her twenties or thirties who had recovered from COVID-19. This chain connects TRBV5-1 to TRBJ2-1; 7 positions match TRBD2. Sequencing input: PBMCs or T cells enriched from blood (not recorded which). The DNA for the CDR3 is TGCGCCAGCAGCTTTGGGACTAACAATGAGCAGTTCTTC. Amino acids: CASSFGTNNEQFF.